This note documents a single TCR beta chain sequence. Reverse transcription of roughly 470 ng total RNA with a constant-region primer produced TCR beta cDNA. Three nested multiplex PCR rounds, a slightly modified ARM-PCR, produced the libraries for TCR beta. The first two PCR rounds used TRBV1-TRBV30 primers with a Cbeta primer, roughly 10 cycles each. TCRdb analysed the multiplex PCR reads with MiXCR anew, one entry per CDR3 protein. The sample has over 35,000 distinct CDR3 sequences, roughly four fifths seen once; the top ten hold 16%. This record comes from a study of tumor-infiltrating lymphocytes in primary liver carcinoma. There are 16 residues in the CDR3. Unsorted bulk tissue (roughly 19-31 mg) underwent RNA and DNA co-extraction. The patients carried chronic HBV infection and had received no treatment. Every one of the tumor samples had a viable tumor cell content above 75%.

The sequenced sample consisted of liver tumor tissue from sampling region 4. Subset defined: tumor region T4, right-lateral pole. V is TRBV21-1 and J is TRBJ1-5; TRBD1 is the table's D call and was not checked against the DNA. TRBV21-1 is reported as a pseudogene. This receptor was identified in a man aged 40-50 years with primary liver carcinoma and hepatitis B virus infection. The CDR3 loop is CVRSLGRTGGGQAQHF. The CDR3 DNA sequence: TGTGTCAGGAGCCTCGGCCGGACAGGGGGCGGTCAGGCCCAGCATTTT.